This T cell receptor beta chain was recorded in a study of T-cell memory formation after mild COVID-19 (dated by TCRdb to about 2021). For the study in its entirety: Most TCR sequence clusters were specific to one of the two donors. In two donors, T-cell clones that expanded and contracted after mild COVID-19 were tracked by sequencing TCRalpha and TCRbeta repertoires over time. The cohort was made up of two young adult volunteers, one female and one male, who were previously healthy.

Notes on this clonotype: Its antigen specificity is not known. No much larger clonotype is one base removed from it; base qualities were not supplied.

PBMCs were isolated by Ficoll-Paque density gradient centrifugation. Instrument used: Illumina NovaSeq 6000. TCRalpha and TCRbeta cDNA libraries were built by 5'RACE with constant-segment primers, adding sample barcodes and unique molecular identifiers. RNA was extracted from every sample with Trizol reagent. Library amplification was performed in two PCR steps, and a second sample barcode and Illumina TruSeq adapters were introduced in the second step. Libraries were sequenced on an Illumina NovaSeq with 2 x 150 bp paired-end reads. On the study's bioinformatics: Demultiplexing of reads and collapsing into UMI-guided consensus sequences were performed with migec v1.2.7. With mixcr v2.1.11, UMI consensuses were aligned to TRA and TRB V and J templates and assembled into clonotypes. Clonotypes were classified as expanded or contracted when called significant by both edgeR and NoisET, with noise models trained on biological replicates. For edgeR calls, the thresholds were a false discovery rate-adjusted p below 0.01 and a log2 fold-change of 1. PCA with hierarchical clustering of max-normalized trajectories of the 1000 most abundant clonotypes was used as exploratory dynamics analysis. Separately sequenced CD4+ and CD8+ repertoires were used to assign the CD4 or CD8 phenotype of responding clones. TCRdb passed the public sequencing reads through fastp at Q25 and MiXCR, retaining productive beta sequences. Every distinct CDR3 protein forms one entry, paired with its most common genes and DNA. The authors' filters were not applied to this entry. The sample profile shows 400,000 to 500,000 distinct CDR3 sequences; around 20% of them were found once. 7.5% to 9.5% of the sample is in the top ten clones.

The investigation overall reported the following: Contracting CD4+ clones were found mainly in CM and EM memory subsets, while CD8+ clones were enriched in EMRA. Clones that contracted from day 15 to 85 showed balanced CD4/CD8 phenotypes, whereas a second wave of clones that expanded from day 15 to 37 leaned towards CD4+. Some responding clones were detected in pre-infection memory, which suggested that pre-existing cross-reactive memory T cells had joined the SARS-CoV-2 response. SARS-CoV-2 specificity of the second-wave clones peaking on day 37 was not confirmed. Only a couple of mild cases were covered by the study, and larger cohorts that include severe cases with pre-infection samples were considered necessary.

The CDR3 spans 14 residues, from the cysteine through the phenylalanine. The only DNA kept is the CDR3, 42 bases in frame from the first base. Relative to germline, V is 8 bases shorter and J is 3 bases shorter, with 20 bases between their ends. For CDR1 and CDR2, the germline V gene lists SQVTM and ANQGSEA. This sequence uses TRBV29-1 and TRBJ2-7; a weak D assignment points to TRBD1 (6 bases agree). Material: PBMCs or a T cell subset sorted from them (not recorded which). The sequence was collected from an adult woman who had mild COVID-19 (a few samples of this study predate the infection). The sample titles of this study are shuffled in the database, so cell type and time point are left out; the donor was told from shared clones. The nucleotides are TGCAGCCTAGCTCCCTCGACAGGATTCTACGAGCAGTACTTC. This yields the protein CSLAPSTGFYEQYF.